Reported below is one T cell receptor (beta chain). This entry is derived from a study of T cell responses to AZD1222 COVID-19 vaccine. Sequenced by immunoSEQ multiplex PCR; TCRdb stores in-frame clones only, minus some. The sample holds over 140,000 clones, around nine tenths seen once. Trimming removed 5 bases from V and 5 bases from J, with 21 bases in between. The CDR3 is 16 residues long. CDR1 is SEHNR and CDR2 is FQNEAQ in the germline V gene (reference sequence). This chain uses TRBV7-9 with TRBJ1-2, with D possibly matching TRBD1 (6 bases). The material sequenced was peripheral blood, taken on day 0 of AZD1222 vaccination. The clonotype originates from an adult in good health. This chain's CDR3 is CASSTAGTIKAYGYTF. CDR3 coding DNA: TGTGCCAGCAGCACCGCCGGGACAATCAAGGCGTATGGCTACACCTTC.